This T cell receptor beta chain came from a study of T cell responses to AZD1222 COVID-19 vaccine (dated by TCRdb to the early 2020s). In terms of the full investigation: TCR sequencing covered about 230 trial participants: nearly 210 given two doses of AZD1222 and some 25 given two doses of MenACWY control vaccine. Trial participants were enrolled by age into subgroups of 18-55, 56-69 and 70-plus years, and around 140, 26 and 57 TCR-sequenced participants, respectively, were included in these subgroups. General study outcomes and caveats: Conclusions about previously exposed vaccinees were limited because only six AZD1222 recipients were SARS-CoV-2 seropositive at baseline. The 56-69-year group was small, and its depth increase did not reach significance, likely because of low power. The vaccine-associated CD4 TCRs covered the entire spike protein, and the dominant responses fell in regions 160-218 and 743-854. After two AZD1222 doses, spike-specific TCR breadth and depth were significantly higher than at day 0 and than in MenACWY recipients. Reportedly, close to half of the unique spike-specific TCRs recognized epitopes lying outside the regions that are mutated in the B.1.351 and B.1.1.7 variants. Because no samples from the day 14 peak response were available, repertoires could be characterized only after the peak T cell response. Participants were mostly white British, with more females than males. The authors suggested clonal diversity may have been underestimated.

Per the publication, the time point label means: about 28 days (+/-7) after the second vaccine dose. Because spike-specific TCR depth and breadth did not differ between the two schedules, AZD1222 recipients who got a second dose at roughly 4 weeks were pooled with those who got a second dose at roughly 12 weeks. Samples from vaccinated people were obtained from the UK trials COV001 and COV002, which included a single-blind randomized controlled phase 2/3 trial of AZD1222 (ChAdOx1 nCoV-19) in healthy adults. For TCRbeta chain sequencing, PBMC samples from trial participants were taken at day 0 and at day 28 after the second dose. The CDR3 regions of human TCRbeta chains were analyzed by immunosequencing. Processing in the source paper ran as follows. Repertoire TCRs were matched against a reference library of SARS-CoV-2-specific TCRs generated with the MIRA antigen-specificity platform. Breadth meant the fraction of unique TCRs that were SARS-CoV-2-associated, whereas depth meant the fraction of total T cells that were SARS-CoV-2-associated. Using the MIRA data, each spike-specific TCR was assigned both to the spike region to which the TCR was reactive and to a CD4 or CD8 class. Log10-transformed breadth and depth values were compared by one-way ANOVA with Sidak's multiple comparisons tests. In its TCRdb copy, this immuneACCESS table keeps in-frame sequences only and misses some clones. Where compared with another copy, unresolved V genes explain less than half of these, and the others have no known cause. For V, J and clone size, that table is used; D and trimming come from the DNA. The sample table contains about 140,000 clones; only one count was recorded for more than 75% of them. Jointly, the top ten make up 1.9% of the sample.

Comment on this clone: Its antigen is not yet known. No base qualities exist here, and no much larger clone lies one base off it.

Between the V and J ends, shortened by 0 bases and 6 bases respectively, the junction contains 10 bases. Measured from the cysteine to the phenylalanine, the CDR3 is 14 residues long. Only the CDR3 DNA is retained, 42 bases long and in frame from the first base. Sequences KGHSH (CDR1) and LQKENI (CDR2) are obtained from the germline V gene. The sequence was collected from an adult who received the AZD1222 COVID-19 vaccine. Sequencing used peripheral blood, obtained 28 days after the second AZD1222 dose. The chain is assembled from TRBV18 and TRBJ2-3, with a weak D call of TRBD2 (6 bases match). The CDR3 protein is CASSPPPGVDTQYF. The bases read TGTGCCAGCTCACCACCGCCGGGGGTTGATACGCAGTATTTT.